These 19 T cell receptor beta chains were sequenced from one sample in a study of control samples from healthy donors and cancer patients. The repertoire was sequenced with immunoSEQ multiplex PCR; TCRdb's copy has only in-frame clones and lacks some. The sample lists 120,000 or so clones, 85% to 95% occurring once. The sequencing sample was made of PBMCs. All receptors come from a man older than 75 with head and neck cancer.

The chain carries TRBV10-3 and TRBJ1-1; D not resolved. Germline V lookup: CDR1 ENHRY, CDR2 SYGVKD. CDR3 length equals 13 residues. The V end was cut by 6 bases, the J end by 1 base, with 9 bases between. CDR3 coding DNA: TGTGCCATCAGGCCCGGAGGGAACACTGAAGCTTTCTTT. It encodes CAIRPGGNTEAFF.

The chain combines TRBV27 with TRBJ1-5; D gene unclear. The CDR3 consists of 16 residues. V lost 0 bases and J 0 bases, leaving 9 bases between the germline ends. Germline CDR1 and CDR2: MNHEY and SMNVEV (reference sequence). The CDR3 reads CASSLSPGYSNQPQHF. The CDR3 DNA is TGTGCCAGCAGTTTATCGCCCGGGTATAGCAATCAGCCCCAGCATTTT.

This chain links TRBV4-3 with TRBJ2-3; D uncertain. V lost 0 bases and J lost 0, with 4 bases in between. Germline assignment: CDR1 LGHNA and CDR2 YSLEER. There are 14 residues in the CDR3. The CDR3: CASSQDSSTDTQYF. CDR3 nucleotide sequence: TGCGCCAGCAGCCAAGATTCCAGCACAGATACGCAGTATTTT.

This clone was seen just once. The gene calls are TRBV3-1 (or the pseudogene TRBV3-2) and TRBJ2-3, with D possibly being TRBD2 (6 bases). V lost 0 bases, J lost 7 bases, and 17 bases lay in between. The CDR3 runs to 16 residues. CDR1 is LGHDT, CDR2 YNNKEL, per germline (reference sequence). This CDR3 is CASSQEKAGRGNTQYF. For the CDR3, the DNA is TGTGCCAGCAGCCAAGAAAAGGCGGGCCGGGGGAATACGCAGTATTTT.

The chain joins TRBV5-1 to TRBJ2-3; D is unresolved. V lost 8 bases to trimming and J lost 3 bases, with 13 bases between them. CDR1 and CDR2 (germline): SGHRS, YFSETQ. The CDR3 length is 13 residues. CDR3 protein: CASRAGVTDTQYF. The DNA of the CDR3 is TGCGCCAGTCGCGCAGGAGTAACAGATACGCAGTATTTT.

This chain links TRBV5-1 with TRBJ2-7; D remains unclear. The CDR3 consists of 14 residues. V was shortened by 7 bases and J by 5 bases, with 19 bases between the two germline ends. Germline CDR1 is SGHRS and CDR2 is YFSETQ. CDR3 amino acids: CASGLVGLTHEQYF. CDR3 sequence (DNA): TGCGCCAGCGGGTTAGTTGGCCTGACCCACGAGCAGTACTTC. Supplemented by reference TRBV5-1 and TRBJ2-7, the full variable domain reads KAGVTQTPRYLIKTRGQQVTLSCSPISGHRSVSWYQQTPGQGLQFLFEYFSETQRNKGNFPGRFSGRQFSNSRSEMNVSTLELGDSALYLCASGLVGLTHEQYFGPGTRLTVT.

This sequence joins TRBV23-1 and TRBJ1-5, with a tentative D call TRBD1 (6 bases). TRBV23-1 is known as an ORF, though its function is uncertain. The CDR3 extends over 17 amino acids. V lost 8 bases and J lost 1, with 21 bases in between. Here the CDR3 reads CASLRHPGAGSNQPQHF. The CDR3 DNA follows: TGCGCCAGCCTCCGCCATCCAGGGGCGGGGAGCAATCAGCCCCAGCATTTT.

The V gene is TRBV19, the J gene TRBJ1-2, with 7 bases matching TRBD1. The germline V gene has CDR1 LNHDA and CDR2 SQIVND (reference sequence). This CDR3 has 15 residues. J gave up 5 bases and V 5 bases, and 11 bases lay outside the gene matches. The CDR3 loop reads CASSQGQAGFYGYTF. CDR3 nucleotides: TGTGCCAGTAGTCAAGGACAGGCGGGTTTTTATGGCTACACCTTC.

The chain uses TRBV30 and TRBJ1-1, with D perhaps TRBD1 (6 bases). Germline lookup yields CDR1 GTSNPN and CDR2 SVGIG (reference sequence). Between the trimmed V and J ends, which lost 4 bases and 3 bases, there was a span of 9 bases. The CDR3 contains 12 residues. In nucleotides, the CDR3 is TGTGCCTGGAACAGGGAGGACACTGAAGCTTTCTTT. Its protein product is CAWNREDTEAFF.

This clone was observed a single time. The chain has TRBV19 and TRBJ1-3; D is perhaps TRBD1 (5 bases). The CDR3 loop spans 13 amino acids. In germline, CDR1 is LNHDA, CDR2 SQIVND (reference sequence). Trimming left V 5 bases short and J 2 bases short, with 7 bases between. Here the CDR3 reads CASSSGTGNTIYF. Written as DNA, the CDR3 is TGTGCCAGTAGTTCAGGGACTGGAAACACCATATATTTT.

Here the CDR3 reads CASSLVPAGLSYNEQFF. CDR3 sequence (DNA): TGCGCCAGCAGCTTGGTCCCAGCGGGGCTGTCCTACAATGAGCAGTTCTTC. The chain has TRBV5-1 and TRBJ2-1; 7 positions match TRBD2. The junction had 7 bases not matched to a gene; V was cut back by 0 bases and J by 1 base. The germline CDR1 and CDR2 sequences are SGHRS and YFSETQ. The CDR3 spans 17 residues.

CDR3 coding DNA: TGCGCCAGCAGTCGGAGGGGGCGAGGAGGCTACACCTTC. Its protein is CASSRRGRGGYTF. This chain links TRBV23-1 with TRBJ1-2, with 7 bases lining up with TRBD1. TRBV23-1 is placed among ORFs of uncertain function. V lost 4 bases to trimming and J lost 8 bases; unmatched junction nucleotides: 7. This CDR3 has 13 amino acids.

The J gene is TRBJ1-5, the V gene TRBV23-1, with 9 bases aligning to TRBD1. TRBV23-1 is treated as an ORF (open reading frame) with a function not yet certain. V shed 2 bases and J 0 bases; nucleotides not matched to a gene: 8. This CDR3 is built from 18 residues. The CDR3 DNA reads TGCGCCAGCAGTCAACCCGGGACAGGGAGGCATAGCAATCAGCCCCAGCATTTT. Translating gives CASSQPGTGRHSNQPQHF.

The gene calls are TRBV5-6 and TRBJ2-2; 8 nucleotides agree with TRBD1. V trimming: 7 bases; J trimming: 5 bases; junction bases outside the gene matches: 10. There are 15 residues in the CDR3. CDR1 and CDR2 (germline): SGHDT, YYEEEE. The CDR3 DNA reads TGTGCCAGCGCCCGATGGCAGGGGGCGACCGGGGAGCTGTTTTTT. Its protein is CASARWQGATGELFF.

The gene calls are TRBV13 and TRBJ2-1; D ambiguous. This CDR3 has 14 residues. The germline gives CDR1 PRHDT, CDR2 FYEKMQ (reference sequence). The V end was cut by 2 bases, the J end by 4 bases, with 9 bases between. CDR3 amino acids: CASSLSTAYNEQFF. The CDR3 nucleotides read TGTGCCAGCAGCTTAAGTACAGCGTACAATGAGCAGTTCTTC.

Comments on this clone: A read error may produce the germline difference seen at one junction end. Other DNA sequences from this sample encode an identical CDR3 as well. This chain joins TRBV7-8 and TRBJ2-7, with a possible D match to TRBD1 (5 bases). Germline CDR1 SGHVS, CDR2 FQNEAQ. The CDR3 spans 13 residues. Written as DNA, the CDR3 is TGCGCCAGCAGCTTTTCACAGGACTACGAGCAGTACTTC. Translated: CASSFSQDYEQYF.

V usage is TRBV4-1 and J usage is TRBJ1-5; D remains ambiguous. V lost 6 bases and J 1 base, leaving 10 bases between the germline ends. The CDR3 runs to 14 residues. Germline V gives CDR1 MGHRA, CDR2 YSYEKL. The CDR3 protein is CASSLPGSNQPQHF. CDR3 coding DNA: TGCGCCAGCAGTCTACCGGGGAGCAATCAGCCCCAGCATTTT.

The J gene is TRBJ1-2, the V gene TRBV4-1, with D perhaps TRBD1 (5 bases). Germline CDR1 and CDR2: MGHRA and YSYEKL. CDR3 length: 16 amino acids. Trimming left V 0 bases short and J 4 bases short, with 15 bases between. This chain's CDR3 is CASSQEGEPGIYGYTF. CDR3 sequence (DNA): TGCGCCAGCAGCCAAGAGGGGGAGCCCGGGATCTATGGCTACACCTTC.

The rearrangement uses TRBV4-2 and TRBJ1-2, with TRBD1 matching 7 bases. The germline V gene has CDR1 LGHNA and CDR2 YNFKEQ. Trimming removed 0 bases from V and 6 bases from J; junction bases left unmatched: 4. There are 14 residues in the CDR3. CDR3 amino acids: CASSQDQGQDGYTF. The CDR3 coding sequence is TGTGCCAGCAGCCAAGATCAAGGACAGGATGGCTACACCTTC.